The rows below give T cell receptor beta chains drawn from one sample of a study of cytomegalovirus exposure and HLA in healthy donors. The assay was immunoSEQ multiplex PCR, and TCRdb's table has in-frame clones only and misses some. The table lists about 160,000 clones, roughly four fifths of them singletons. The sequencing input was PBMCs. Receptor source: a man in his forties in good health and CMV-seronegative. Each CDR3 is given with its conserved first and last residue. Fields, in order: D gene, J gene, clone size, V gene, CDR3 protein, CDR3 DNA. The D gene is left open where the match is weak. The size entry is marked missing in some rows and otherwise reads once, few, many or a size class.

TRBD2 | TRBJ2-2 | - | TRBV5-1 | CASSLPTSGNTGELFF | TGCGCCAGCAGCTTGCCGACTAGCGGGAACACCGGGGAGCTGTTTTTT
- | TRBJ1-5 | - | TRBV19 | CASSLGANQPQHF | TGTGCCAGTAGTCTAGGAGCTAATCAGCCCCAGCATTTT
- | TRBJ1-2 | - | TRBV5-1 | CASSSVPPYGYTF | TGCGCCAGCAGCTCGGTCCCTCCTTATGGCTACACCTTC
TRBD2 | TRBJ2-1 | - | TRBV5-1 | CASSLAPTSGNYEQFF | TGCGCCAGCAGCTTGGCCCCGACTAGCGGGAATTATGAGCAGTTCTTC
- | TRBJ1-3 | - | TRBV6-5 | CASSPQGNGNTIYF | TGTGCCAGCAGTCCGCAGGGCAATGGAAACACCATATATTTT
TRBD1 | TRBJ2-7 | - | TRBV27 | CASSLKGTGGFYEQYF | TGTGCCAGCAGTTTAAAAGGTACAGGGGGGTTCTACGAGCAGTACTTC
- | TRBJ1-2 | few | TRBV28 | CASSLRLYGYTF | TGTGCCAGCAGTCTCCGACTGTATGGCTACACCTTC
TRBD2 | TRBJ2-5 | - | TRBV5-4 | CASSLGLAGETQYF | TGTGCCAGCAGCTTGGGCCTAGCGGGAGAGACCCAGTACTTC
TRBD1 | TRBJ2-6 | - | TRBV13 | CASLPRTGEVWSGANVLTF | TGTGCCAGCCTCCCCCGGACAGGGGAGGTCTGGTCTGGGGCCAACGTCCTGACTTTC
TRBD1 | TRBJ1-1 | - | TRBV7-9 | CASSETGGTEAFF | TGTGCCAGCAGCGAAACAGGGGGCACTGAAGCTTTCTTT
- | TRBJ2-7 | - | TRBV6-1 | CATLPGLSSYEQYF | TGTGCCACCCTCCCGGGGTTGAGCTCCTACGAGCAGTACTTC
- | TRBJ2-3 | - | TRBV5-1 | CASSLVPYPSTDTQYF | TGCGCCAGCAGCTTGGTACCCTATCCTAGCACAGATACGCAGTATTTT
TRBD2 | TRBJ2-3 | - | TRBV10-3 | CATHSTSGRAADTQYF | TGTGCCACCCATTCGACTAGCGGGAGGGCGGCAGATACGCAGTATTTT
TRBD1 | TRBJ2-7 | - | TRBV18 | CASSQGQGPIYEQYF | TGTGCCAGCTCACAGGGACAGGGGCCCATCTACGAGCAGTACTTC
- | TRBJ1-1 | once | TRBV29-1 | CSVGSRVKSTEAFF | TGCAGCGTTGGATCCAGGGTAAAGAGCACTGAAGCTTTCTTT
TRBD2 | TRBJ2-7 | - | TRBV5-6 | CASSLNGRTSF | TGTGCCAGCAGCTTGAACGGGAGGACAAGTTTC
TRBD1 | TRBJ2-3 | - | TRBV5-1 | CASSLEQGWVGTDTQYF | TGCGCCAGCAGCTTGGAACAGGGGTGGGTTGGCACAGATACGCAGTATTTT
- | TRBJ2-3 | - | TRBV7-3 | CASSQGQLSTDTQYF | TGTGCCAGCAGCCAAGGACAGTTAAGCACAGATACGCAGTATTTT
- | TRBJ1-4 | - | TRBV30 | CAWRGGSEENEKLFF | TGTGCCTGGAGAGGCGGTTCGGAGGAGAATGAAAAACTGTTTTTT
- | TRBJ2-7 | - | TRBV28 | CASSWTPGGPSYEQYF | TGTGCCAGCAGTTGGACACCAGGGGGGCCCTCCTACGAGCAGTACTTC
- | TRBJ2-1 | - | TRBV27 | CASSSTGSSYNEQFF | TGTGCCAGCAGTTCTACAGGATCCTCCTACAATGAGCAGTTCTTC
- | TRBJ2-2 | - | TRBV19 | CAFSGLRRTGELFF | TGTGCCTTTTCGGGACTCCGGAGGACCGGGGAGCTGTTTTTT
TRBD1 | TRBJ1-2 | - | TRBV11-2 | CASSSRDRETDGYTF | TGTGCCAGCAGCTCCAGGGACAGGGAAACAGATGGCTACACCTTC
TRBD2 | TRBJ2-2 | few | TRBV14 | CASSQDLAGGNTGELFF | TGTGCCAGCAGCCAAGACTTAGCGGGAGGGAACACCGGGGAGCTGTTTTTT
- | TRBJ2-3 | once | TRBV30 | CAWLRDRDTDTQYF | TGTGCCTGGCTGCGGGACCGAGACACAGATACGCAGTATTTT
- | TRBJ1-1 | - | TRBV10-1 | CASSESVQGNTEAFF | TGCGCCAGCAGTGAGTCGGTACAGGGTAACACTGAAGCTTTCTTT
- | TRBJ1-2 | few | TRBV6-1 | CASSRTGSANYGYTF | TGTGCCAGCAGCCGCACAGGGTCAGCCAACTATGGCTACACCTTC
TRBD2 | TRBJ2-5 | - | TRBV5-1 | CASSKRLAGGGETQYF | TGCGCCAGCAGCAAAAGACTAGCGGGAGGGGGGGAGACCCAGTACTTC
TRBD2 | TRBJ2-5 | once | TRBV19 | CASSMGIAGGRETQYF | TGTGCCAGTAGTATGGGGATAGCGGGAGGGAGGGAGACCCAGTACTTC
- | TRBJ1-2 | - | TRBV7-9 | CSSTSFDGYGYTF | TGTTCCAGCACCTCTTTCGACGGGTATGGCTACACCTTC
TRBD1 | TRBJ1-1 | - | TRBV6-6 | CASSSQGQGKLEAFF | TGTGCCAGCAGCTCCCAGGGACAGGGGAAGCTTGAAGCTTTCTTT
- | TRBJ2-5 | - | TRBV27 | CASSLGAGRGRETQYF | TGTGCCAGCAGTTTAGGAGCGGGCCGGGGTCGAGAGACCCAGTACTTC
- | TRBJ2-1 | - | TRBV6-1 | CASRGSYWTNEQFF | TGTGCCAGCCGGGGGTCCTACTGGACTAATGAGCAGTTCTTC
TRBD2 | TRBJ2-5 | - | TRBV9 | CASSAGTTEYPPRGTQYF | TGTGCCAGCAGCGCCGGGACTACCGAATATCCCCCCCGAGGTACCCAGTACTTC
TRBD2 | TRBJ2-2 | - | TRBV27 | CASSGLAANTGELFF | TGTGCCAGCAGTGGACTAGCAGCAAACACCGGGGAGCTGTTTTTT
- | TRBJ2-2 | - | TRBV6-4 | CASSPQVHTGELFF | TGTGCCAGCAGCCCTCAGGTTCACACCGGGGAGCTGTTTTTT
TRBD1 | TRBJ1-6 | - | TRBV10-3 | CAISEGAGGSPLHF | TGTGCCATCAGTGAGGGGGCAGGGGGTTCACCCCTCCACTTT
TRBD2 | TRBJ2-7 | - | TRBV7-2 | CASSFGRDHEQYF | TGTGCCAGCAGCTTTGGGAGGGACCACGAGCAGTACTTC
- | TRBJ2-5 | - | TRBV9 | CASSVDRYQETQYF | TGTGCCAGCAGCGTTGACAGGTACCAAGAGACCCAGTACTTC
- | TRBJ1-4 | - | TRBV5-5 | CASSFRGVANEKLFF | TGTGCCAGCAGCTTTCGGGGGGTTGCTAATGAAAAACTGTTTTTT
- | TRBJ2-3 | - | TRBV4-2 | CASSQDRGSTDTQYF | TGTGCCAGCAGCCAAGATCGGGGGAGCACAGATACGCAGTATTTT
TRBD1 | TRBJ1-2 | - | TRBV6-5 | CASSLGQNYGYTF | TGTGCCAGCAGCCTGGGACAGAACTATGGCTACACCTTC
- | TRBJ2-1 | few | TRBV27 | CASSTTPAGYKNNEQFF | TGTGCCAGCAGTACTACCCCCGCGGGATACAAGAACAATGAGCAGTTCTTC
- | TRBJ2-3 | - | TRBV7-9 | CASSLDRVTDTQYF | TGTGCCAGCAGCTTAGACAGGGTGACAGATACGCAGTATTTT
- | TRBJ2-6 | - | TRBV7-2 | CASSLAPLRANVLTF | TGTGCCAGCAGCTTAGCCCCCTTAAGGGCCAACGTCCTGACTTTC
TRBD2 | TRBJ2-1 | few | TRBV11-3 | CASSLGAGIAGYNEQFF | TGTGCCAGCAGCTTAGGGGCAGGAATAGCGGGGTACAATGAGCAGTTCTTC
- | TRBJ2-7 | - | TRBV10-2 | CASSEIDRQASYEQYF | TGCGCCAGCAGTGAGATCGACAGGCAAGCCTCCTACGAGCAGTACTTC